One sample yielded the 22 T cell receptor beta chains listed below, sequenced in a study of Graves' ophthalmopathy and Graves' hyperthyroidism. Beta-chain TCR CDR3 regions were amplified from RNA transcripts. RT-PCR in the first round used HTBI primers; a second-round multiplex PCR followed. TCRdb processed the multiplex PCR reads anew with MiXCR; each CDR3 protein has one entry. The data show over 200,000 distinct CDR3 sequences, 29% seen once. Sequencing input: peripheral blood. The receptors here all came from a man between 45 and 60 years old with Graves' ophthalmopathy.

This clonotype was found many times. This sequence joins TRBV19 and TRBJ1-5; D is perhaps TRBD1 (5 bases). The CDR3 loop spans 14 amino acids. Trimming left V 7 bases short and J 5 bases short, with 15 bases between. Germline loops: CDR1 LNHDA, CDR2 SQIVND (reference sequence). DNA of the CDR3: TGTGCCAGTAAACCCTACCTGGGGGATCAGCCCCAGCATTTT. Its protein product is CASKPYLGDQPQHF.

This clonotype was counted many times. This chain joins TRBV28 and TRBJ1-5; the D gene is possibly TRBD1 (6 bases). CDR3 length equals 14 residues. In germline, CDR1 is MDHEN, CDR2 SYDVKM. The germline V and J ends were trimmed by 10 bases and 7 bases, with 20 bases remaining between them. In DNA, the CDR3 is TGTGCCACCATTCGAGGGGGGTCAGGGCAGCCCCAGCATTTT. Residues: CATIRGGSGQPQHF.

CDR3: CASSPTGARSTGELFF. CDR3 in DNA: TGTGCCAGCAGCCCAACAGGGGCGAGGAGCACCGGGGAGCTGTTTTTT. The J gene is TRBJ2-2, the V gene TRBV9; 7 bases are a match to TRBD1. With 4 bases clipped from V and 4 bases from J, the junction kept 10 bases outside the gene matches. CDR1 is SGDLS, CDR2 YYNGEE, per germline. This CDR3 contains 16 residues.

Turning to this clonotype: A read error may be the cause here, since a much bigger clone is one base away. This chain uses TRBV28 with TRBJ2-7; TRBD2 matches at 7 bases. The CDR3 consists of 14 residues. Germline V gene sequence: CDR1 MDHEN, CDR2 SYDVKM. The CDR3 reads CASRFLQGGYEQYF. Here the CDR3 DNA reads TGTGCCAGCCGTTTCCTCCAGGGAGGGTACGAGCAGTACTTC.

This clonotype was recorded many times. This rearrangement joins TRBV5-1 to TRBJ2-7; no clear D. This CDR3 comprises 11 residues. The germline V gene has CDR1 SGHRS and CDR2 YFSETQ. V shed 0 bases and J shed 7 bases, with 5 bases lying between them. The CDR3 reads CASSLEEEQYF. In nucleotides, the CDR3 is TGCGCCAGCAGCTTGGAGGAGGAGCAGTACTTC.

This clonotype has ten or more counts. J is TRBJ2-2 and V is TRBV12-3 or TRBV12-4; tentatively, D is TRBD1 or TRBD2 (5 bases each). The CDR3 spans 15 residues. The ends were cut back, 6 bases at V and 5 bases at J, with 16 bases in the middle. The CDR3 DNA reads TGTGCCAGCAGAGCGGAGCCGGGACCGACCGGGGAGCTGTTTTTT. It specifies CASRAEPGPTGELFF.

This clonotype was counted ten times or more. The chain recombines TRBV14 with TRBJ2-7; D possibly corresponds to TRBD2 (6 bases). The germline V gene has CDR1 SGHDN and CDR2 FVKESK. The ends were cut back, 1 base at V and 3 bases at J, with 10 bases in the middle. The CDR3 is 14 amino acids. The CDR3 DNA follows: TGTGCCAGCAGCCAAGCCGGGAGTAGCTACGAGCAGTACTTC. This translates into CASSQAGSSYEQYF. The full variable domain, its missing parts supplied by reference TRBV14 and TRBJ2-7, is EAGVTQFPSHSVIEKGQTVTLRCDPISGHDNLYWYRRVMGKEIKFLLHFVKESKQDESGMPNNRFLAERTGGTYSTLKVQPAELEDSGVYFCASSQAGSSYEQYFGPGTRLTVT.

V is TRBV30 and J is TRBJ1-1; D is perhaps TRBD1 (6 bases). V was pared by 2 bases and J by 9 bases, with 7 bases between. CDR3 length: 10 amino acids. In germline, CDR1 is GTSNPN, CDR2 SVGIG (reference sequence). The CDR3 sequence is CAWSRGKAFF. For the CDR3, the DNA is TGTGCCTGGAGTAGGGGGAAAGCTTTCTTT.

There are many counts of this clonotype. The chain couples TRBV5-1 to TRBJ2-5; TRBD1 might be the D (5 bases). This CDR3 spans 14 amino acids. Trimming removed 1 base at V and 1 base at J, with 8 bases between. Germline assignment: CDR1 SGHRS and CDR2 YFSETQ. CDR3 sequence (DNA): TGCGCCAGCAGCTTGACAGACAGCCAAGAGACCCAGTACTTC. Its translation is CASSLTDSQETQYF.

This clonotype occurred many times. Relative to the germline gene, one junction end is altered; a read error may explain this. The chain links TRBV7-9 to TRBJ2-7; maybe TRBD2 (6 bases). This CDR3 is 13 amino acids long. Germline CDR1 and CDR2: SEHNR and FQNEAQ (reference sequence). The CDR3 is CASSWGGRDSLNF. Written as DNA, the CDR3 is TGTGCCAGCAGCTGGGGAGGAAGAGACTCCCTCAACTTC.

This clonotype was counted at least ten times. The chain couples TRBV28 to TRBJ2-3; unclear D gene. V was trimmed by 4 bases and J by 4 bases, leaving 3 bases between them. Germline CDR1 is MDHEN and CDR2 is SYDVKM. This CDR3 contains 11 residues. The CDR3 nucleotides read TGTGCCAGCAGTTCCTCAGATACGCAGTATTTT. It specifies CASSSSDTQYF.

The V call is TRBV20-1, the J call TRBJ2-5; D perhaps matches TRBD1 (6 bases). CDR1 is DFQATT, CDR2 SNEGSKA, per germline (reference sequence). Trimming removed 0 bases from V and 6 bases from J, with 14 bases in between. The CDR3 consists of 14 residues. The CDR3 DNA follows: TGCAGTGCTAGAGATGGTCAGGGGATGAAGACCCAGTACTTC. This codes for CSARDGQGMKTQYF.

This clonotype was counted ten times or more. The CDR3 DNA reads TGCAGCGGTGCTTTAGGGAGTGGCCAGCCCCAGCATTTT. Amino acids: CSGALGSGQPQHF. The chain carries TRBV29-1 and TRBJ1-5; D not resolved. V lost 7 bases and J lost 7, with 17 bases in between. The CDR3 length is 13 residues. The germline V gene encodes CDR1 SQVTM and CDR2 ANQGSEA.

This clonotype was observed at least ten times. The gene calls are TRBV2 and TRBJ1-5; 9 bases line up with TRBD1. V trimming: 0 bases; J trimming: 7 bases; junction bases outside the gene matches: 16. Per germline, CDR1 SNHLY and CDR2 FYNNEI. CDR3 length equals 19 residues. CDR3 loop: CASSEATAGGTGRRQPQHF. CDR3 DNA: TGTGCCAGCAGTGAAGCGACCGCGGGAGGGACAGGGAGGAGACAGCCCCAGCATTTT.

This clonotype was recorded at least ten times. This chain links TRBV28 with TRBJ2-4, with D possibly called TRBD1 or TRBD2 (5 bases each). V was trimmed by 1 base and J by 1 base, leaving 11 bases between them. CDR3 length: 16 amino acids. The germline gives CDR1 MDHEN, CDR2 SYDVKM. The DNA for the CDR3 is TGTGCCAGCAGTTTATTCCGGGACCTTGCCAAAAACATTCAGTACTTC. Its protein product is CASSLFRDLAKNIQYF.

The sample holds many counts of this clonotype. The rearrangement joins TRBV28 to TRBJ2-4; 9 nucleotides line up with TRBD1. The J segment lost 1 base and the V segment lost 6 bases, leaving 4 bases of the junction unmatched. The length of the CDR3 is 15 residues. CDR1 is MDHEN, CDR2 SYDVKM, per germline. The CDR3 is CASRGTGKAKNIQYF. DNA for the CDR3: TGTGCCAGCAGGGGGACAGGGAAGGCCAAAAACATTCAGTACTTC.

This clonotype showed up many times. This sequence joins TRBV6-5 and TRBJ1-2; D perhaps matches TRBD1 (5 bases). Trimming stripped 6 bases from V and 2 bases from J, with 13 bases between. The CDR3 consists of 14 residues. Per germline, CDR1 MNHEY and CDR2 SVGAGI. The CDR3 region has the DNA TGTGCCAGCAGCCGGGACGGATTAAACTATGGCTACACCTTC. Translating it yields CASSRDGLNYGYTF.

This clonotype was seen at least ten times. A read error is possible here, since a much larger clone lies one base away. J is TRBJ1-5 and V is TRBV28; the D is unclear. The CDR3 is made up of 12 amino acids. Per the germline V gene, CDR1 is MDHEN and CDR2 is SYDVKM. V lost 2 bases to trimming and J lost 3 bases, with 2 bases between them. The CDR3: CASSLTNQPQHF. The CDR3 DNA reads TGTGCCAGCAGTTTAACCAATCAGCCCCAGCATTTT.

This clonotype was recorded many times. The CDR3 coding sequence is TGCGCCAGCAGCCAAGATGCCGGGACTAGCGACTACGAGCAGTACTTC. This codes for CASSQDAGTSDYEQYF. V is TRBV4-3 and J is TRBJ2-7; 10 bases match TRBD2. There are 16 residues in the CDR3. Looked up from germline, CDR1 is LGHNA and CDR2 is YSLEER. J gave up 3 bases and V 0 bases, and 5 bases lay outside the gene matches.

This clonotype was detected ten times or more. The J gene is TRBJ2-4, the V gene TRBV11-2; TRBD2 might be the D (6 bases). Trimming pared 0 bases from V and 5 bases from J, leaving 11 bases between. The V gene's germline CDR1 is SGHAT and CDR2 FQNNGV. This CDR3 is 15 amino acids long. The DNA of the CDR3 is TGTGCCAGCAGCTTAGATGGGGGGAGAGAAAACATTCAGTACTTC. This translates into CASSLDGGRENIQYF.

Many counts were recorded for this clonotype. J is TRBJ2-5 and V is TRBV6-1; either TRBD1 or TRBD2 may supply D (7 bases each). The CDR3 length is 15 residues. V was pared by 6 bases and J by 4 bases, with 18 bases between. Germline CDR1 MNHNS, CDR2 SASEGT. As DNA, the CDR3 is TGTGCCAGCAGAGAAACAGGGGAGGGTGGAGAGACCCAGTACTTC. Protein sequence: CASRETGEGGETQYF.

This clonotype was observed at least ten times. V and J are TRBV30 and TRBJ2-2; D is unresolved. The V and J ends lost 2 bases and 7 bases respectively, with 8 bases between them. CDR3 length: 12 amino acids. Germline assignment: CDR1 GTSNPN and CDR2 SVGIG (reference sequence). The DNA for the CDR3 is TGTGCCTGGAGTATCATTTACGGGGAGCTGTTTTTT. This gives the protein CAWSIIYGELFF. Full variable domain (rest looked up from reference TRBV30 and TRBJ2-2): SQTIHQWPATLVQPVGSPLSLECTVEGTSNPNLYWYRQAAGRGLQLLFYSVGIGQISSEVPQNLSASRPQDRQFILSSKKLLLSDSGFYLCAWSIIYGELFFGEGSRLTVL.